The T cell receptor beta chain described here comes from a study of technical replicates of blood from a few donors. This clone was detected once. The germline gives CDR1 MNHEY, CDR2 SMNVEV (reference sequence). V lost 6 bases, J lost 4 bases, and 3 bases stayed unmatched. The CDR3 has 13 residues. Method: immunoSEQ multiplex PCR; TCRdb's copy keeps in-frame clones and lacks some. The sample holds around 100,000 clones, approximately 96% seen once. This clonotype originated in a human donor in good health. The chain recombines TRBV27 with TRBJ2-3, with 8 bases identical to TRBD1. The sample comprised T cells isolated from PBMCs. The CDR3 here is CASSLQGADTQYF. For the CDR3, the DNA is TGTGCCAGCAGCCTACAGGGGGCAGATACGCAGTATTTT.